One and the same sample provided the 5 T cell receptor beta chains below, sequenced in a study of blood T cell repertoires in COVID-19. Data came from immunoSEQ multiplex PCR; TCRdb stores just in-frame clones and leaves some out. There are 110,000 or so clones in the sample; around 85% occur only once, and 7.9% lies in the top ten. Sequencing was carried out using peripheral blood. The receptors originated from a man between 65 and 80 years old who had recovered from COVID-19.

The chain carries TRBV2 and TRBJ2-7, with D possibly TRBD1 on 5 matching bases. The CDR3 length is 14 residues. Germline values: CDR1 SNHLY, CDR2 FYNNEI. V lost 8 bases and J 4 bases, leaving 18 bases between the germline ends. The CDR3 region is CASRRTTPVYEQYF. In nucleotides, the CDR3 is TGTGCCAGCCGTAGGACAACCCCTGTGTACGAGCAGTACTTC.

This chain uses TRBV20-1 with TRBJ2-1, with unresolved D. The V end lost 5 bases, the J end lost 9 bases, and 8 bases lay between the germline ends. In germline, CDR1 is DFQATT, CDR2 SNEGSKA (reference sequence). The length of the CDR3 is 10 residues. This chain's CDR3 is CSASIGEQFF. Written as DNA, the CDR3 is TGCAGTGCTTCAATCGGTGAGCAGTTCTTC.

The chain combines TRBV4-3 with TRBJ2-3; D perhaps matches TRBD2 (5 bases). The germline V gene encodes CDR1 LGHNA and CDR2 YSLEER. The V gene lost 4 bases and the J gene lost 2 bases, with 10 bases spanning the gap. The CDR3 runs to 14 residues. The CDR3, as DNA: TGCGCCAGCAGCCCCGGGGTAGCCACAGATACGCAGTATTTT. Its protein is CASSPGVATDTQYF.

The chain links TRBV29-1 to TRBJ2-6, with unresolved D. Per germline, CDR1 SQVTM and CDR2 ANQGSEA. Trimming removed 4 bases from V and 2 bases from J, with 6 bases in between. The CDR3 covers 13 residues. CDR3 coding DNA: TGCAGCGTTGGTGACACTGGGGCCAACGTCCTGACTTTC. This translates into CSVGDTGANVLTF.

The rearrangement joins TRBV7-6 to TRBJ2-1, with 10 bases aligning to TRBD2. CDR1 is SGHVS and CDR2 is FNYEAQ in the germline V gene. J lost 5 bases, V lost 5 bases, and 9 bases had no gene match. The CDR3 loop spans 16 amino acids. The CDR3 nucleotides read TGTGCCAGCAGCGAGATAGCGGGAGGTGAGGACAATGAGCAGTTCTTC. This gives the protein CASSEIAGGEDNEQFF.